Below, 27 T cell receptor beta chains from the same sample are listed, as sequenced in a study of cytomegalovirus exposure and HLA in healthy donors. The PCR had 60 Vbeta and 13 Jbeta primers. Assay used: immunoSEQ multiplex PCR; TCRdb lists only in-frame clones, some missing. The sample records 170,000 or so clones, roughly 80% being singletons. Input material: PBMCs. The receptor set was obtained from a boy between 5 and 17 years old in good health and CMV-seronegative.

J is TRBJ1-1 and V is TRBV5-1; no definite D call. Germline-derived CDR1 and CDR2 are SGHRS and YFSETQ. The CDR3 has 13 amino acids. The V gene lost 5 bases and the J gene lost 1 base, with 9 bases spanning the gap. The CDR3: CASRIVSNTEAFF. The CDR3 DNA follows: TGCGCCAGCAGAATAGTGTCGAACACTGAAGCTTTCTTT. Supplemented by reference TRBV5-1 and TRBJ1-1, the full variable domain reads KAGVTQTPRYLIKTRGQQVTLSCSPISGHRSVSWYQQTPGQGLQFLFEYFSETQRNKGNFPGRFSGRQFSNSRSEMNVSTLELGDSALYLCASRIVSNTEAFFGQGTRLTVV.

This chain links TRBV19 with TRBJ2-7; 9 bases agree with TRBD1. Per germline, CDR1 LNHDA and CDR2 SQIVND (reference sequence). The CDR3 is 15 residues long. Unmatched junction bases numbered 11, after V lost 5 bases and J lost 6 bases. The CDR3 protein is CASSATGTGLREQYF. CDR3 sequence (DNA): TGTGCCAGTAGTGCTACCGGGACAGGGCTTCGCGAGCAGTACTTC.

V gene TRBV29-1 combines with J gene TRBJ2-2; D remains unclear. The CDR3 contains 14 residues. Between the trimmed V and J ends, which lost 1 base and 0 bases, there was a span of 6 bases. CDR1 SQVTM and CDR2 ANQGSEA come from the germline V gene. The CDR3 nucleotides are TGCAGCGTTGAAGGGCAGACGAACACCGGGGAGCTGTTTTTT. Protein sequence: CSVEGQTNTGELFF.

This sequence joins TRBV19 and TRBJ1-1, with 8 bases that match TRBD1. CDR3 length: 16 amino acids. Germline V CDR1 and CDR2: LNHDA, SQIVND (reference sequence). Losses at the gene ends were 1 base for V and 4 bases for J; bases not matched to a gene: 8. The CDR3 DNA follows: TGTGCCAGTAGTATAGCCTACAGGGGGTTAGGCACTGAAGCTTTCTTT. As protein: CASSIAYRGLGTEAFF.

The chain is built from TRBV5-1 and TRBJ2-1; 8 bases map to TRBD2. This CDR3 has 15 residues. CDR1 and CDR2 from the germline V gene are SGHRS and YFSETQ. The junction had 6 bases not matched to a gene; V was cut back by 0 bases and J by 7 bases. The CDR3 region is CASSLGPGGPNEQFF. The CDR3, as DNA: TGCGCCAGCAGCTTGGGGCCGGGGGGGCCGAATGAGCAGTTCTTC.

The chain links TRBV6-5 to TRBJ2-1; 7 positions match TRBD1. The V gene end was trimmed by 5 bases and the J gene end by 3 bases; junction bases not matched to a gene: 7. The germline CDR1 and CDR2 sequences are MNHEY and SVGAGI. This CDR3 has 15 amino acids. The DNA for the CDR3 is TGTGCCAGCAGTCCCCGGGACAGTAGCTACAATGAGCAGTTCTTC. Translating it yields CASSPRDSSYNEQFF.

This chain connects TRBV7-8 to TRBJ2-7, with 11 bases that match TRBD1. Trimming cost V 1 base and J 3 bases; bases outside gene matches: 5. The CDR3 loop spans 16 amino acids. CDR1 and CDR2 from the germline V gene are SGHVS and FQNEAQ. CDR3: CASSLGRGTGGYEQYF. The CDR3 DNA follows: TGTGCCAGCAGCTTAGGTCGGGGGACAGGGGGCTACGAGCAGTACTTC.

The chain links TRBV30 to TRBJ2-2; 7 bases match TRBD1. CDR3 length: 14 amino acids. J lost 4 bases, V lost 5 bases, and 7 bases had no gene match. Germline CDR1 reads GTSNPN; CDR2 reads SVGIG (reference sequence). The CDR3 nucleotides are TGTGCCTGGGCCGGGACAGACCTCACCGGGGAGCTGTTTTTT. Residues: CAWAGTDLTGELFF.

The chain combines TRBV5-1 with TRBJ1-2; 10 bases fit TRBD1. CDR1 and CDR2 from the germline V gene are SGHRS and YFSETQ. With 3 bases clipped from V and 7 bases from J, the junction kept 3 bases outside the gene matches. This CDR3 is built from 13 residues. DNA for the CDR3: TGCGCCAGCAGCTACGGGGACAGGGGTGGCTACACCTTC. It yields the protein CASSYGDRGGYTF.

Concerning this clone: This CDR3 is also generated by other DNA sequences in the sample. This chain connects TRBV10-1 to TRBJ1-2; the match to TRBD1 covers 9 bases. CDR1 is WNHNN and CDR2 is SYGVQD in the germline V gene (reference sequence). The ends lost 8 bases at V and 0 bases at J; junction bases unmatched: 4. The CDR3 consists of 14 residues. The CDR3 DNA sequence: TGCGCCAGCCTCCGGGACAGGGCTAACTATGGCTACACCTTC. Its translation: CASLRDRANYGYTF.

The chain joins TRBV6-1 to TRBJ1-1, with TRBD1 matching 10 bases. This CDR3 spans 14 amino acids. Losses at the gene ends were 7 bases for V and 4 bases for J; bases not matched to a gene: 6. Germline V gene sequence: CDR1 MNHNS, CDR2 SASEGT. The CDR3 sequence is CASMRDRGVTEAFF. The CDR3 DNA reads TGTGCCAGCATGCGGGACAGGGGTGTCACTGAAGCTTTCTTT.

V gene TRBV5-6 combines with J gene TRBJ2-7; the match to TRBD2 covers 10 bases. There are 14 residues in the CDR3. Germline lookup yields CDR1 SGHDT and CDR2 YYEEEE. Trimming at V came to 4 bases and at J to 3 bases, leaving 4 bases not matched to a gene. CDR3 nucleotide sequence: TGTGCCAGCAGCGCCGGGACTAGCGTCTACGAGCAGTACTTC. This gives the protein CASSAGTSVYEQYF.

The chain is built from TRBV27 and TRBJ2-7, with 7 bases lining up with TRBD2. From germline, CDR1 is MNHEY and CDR2 SMNVEV (reference sequence). V lost 4 bases and J lost 5; bases outside the gene matches: 11. The CDR3 loop spans 15 amino acids. The CDR3 spells CASSSRPPGGHEQYF. The CDR3 coding sequence is TGTGCCAGCAGTTCTAGACCCCCGGGGGGTCACGAGCAGTACTTC.

The chain joins TRBV7-9 to TRBJ1-2; 7 bases align to TRBD1. With 3 bases clipped from V and 6 bases from J, the junction kept 7 bases outside the gene matches. Germline V gives CDR1 SEHNR, CDR2 FQNEAQ (reference sequence). The CDR3 extends over 14 amino acids. This CDR3 is CASSLGRGSDGYTF. CDR3 DNA: TGTGCCAGCAGCTTGGGCAGGGGGAGTGATGGCTACACCTTC.

The gene calls are TRBV25-1 and TRBJ2-3, with no clear D. The V gene's germline CDR1 is MGHDK and CDR2 SYGVNS. This CDR3 has 15 amino acids. V was cut by 6 bases and J by 4 bases, with 17 bases left in between. The CDR3 is CASSPLVAWADTQYF. CDR3 DNA sequence: TGTGCCAGCAGCCCGCTAGTAGCCTGGGCAGATACGCAGTATTTT.

This clone was picked up one time. The chain combines TRBV7-9 with TRBJ1-4; tentative D call: TRBD1 (6 bases). CDR3 length equals 15 residues. Deletions cut 5 bases from V and 7 bases from J, with 17 bases between. The germline CDR1 and CDR2 sequences are SEHNR and FQNEAQ (reference sequence). The DNA of the CDR3 is TGTGCCAGCAGCCAAGGGGGTGTTGAAACTGAAAAACTGTTTTTT. This translates into CASSQGGVETEKLFF. Filled out from reference TRBV7-9 and TRBJ1-4, the complete variable domain reads DTGVSQNPRHKITKRGQNVTFRCDPISEHNRLYWYRQTLGQGPEFLTYFQNEAQLEKSRLLSDRFSAERPKGSFSTLEIQRTEQGDSAMYLCASSQGGVETEKLFFGSGTQLSVL.

The chain uses TRBV6-1 and TRBJ1-1; D unresolved. Trimming took 5 bases from V and 7 from J, leaving 5 bases between them. The CDR3 consists of 10 residues. The germline CDR1 and CDR2 sequences are MNHNS and SASEGT. The CDR3 is CASSSIEAFF. CDR3 bases: TGTGCCAGCAGTTCAATTGAAGCTTTCTTT.

This rearrangement joins TRBV4-1 to TRBJ2-5, with 7 bases that match TRBD2. The CDR3 spans 14 residues. V lost 0 bases to trimming and J lost 4 bases; unmatched junction nucleotides: 2. CDR1 MGHRA and CDR2 YSYEKL come from the germline V gene. Written as DNA, the CDR3 is TGCGCCAGCAGCCAAGAGGGGAGGGCAGAGACCCAGTACTTC. It translates to CASSQEGRAETQYF.

The rearrangement joins TRBV5-1 to TRBJ2-2; 7 nucleotides align to TRBD1. Germline V gene data show CDR1 as SGHRS and CDR2 as YFSETQ. V was pared by 1 base and J by 6 bases, with 3 bases of the junction left unmatched. The CDR3 consists of 14 residues. CDR3: CASSLTGDPGELFF. DNA of the CDR3: TGCGCCAGCAGCTTGACAGGGGACCCCGGGGAGCTGTTTTTT. The entire variable domain, with the rest obtained from reference TRBV5-1 and TRBJ2-2, is as follows: KAGVTQTPRYLIKTRGQQVTLSCSPISGHRSVSWYQQTPGQGLQFLFEYFSETQRNKGNFPGRFSGRQFSNSRSEMNVSTLELGDSALYLCASSLTGDPGELFFGEGSRLTVL.

The chain combines TRBV12-5 with TRBJ2-7; 7 bases are a match to TRBD2. Unmatched junction bases numbered 6, after V lost 3 bases and J lost 1 base. The germline V gene has CDR1 LGHNT and CDR2 FRNRAP. The CDR3 is 15 residues long. The CDR3 loop reads CASGLRREKSYEQYF. CDR3 sequence (DNA): TGTGCTAGTGGTTTAAGGCGGGAGAAGTCCTACGAGCAGTACTTC. The variable domain in full, with the rest retrieved from reference TRBV12-5 and TRBJ2-7, is DARVTQTPRHKVTEMGQEVTMRCQPILGHNTVFWYRQTMMQGLELLAYFRNRAPLDDSGMPKDRFSAEMPDATLATLKIQPSEPRDSAVYFCASGLRREKSYEQYFGPGTRLTVT.

This clone was counted a few times. The chain recombines TRBV14 with TRBJ1-1, with 8 bases aligning to TRBD1. The CDR3 runs 18 residues. V shed 4 bases and J 5 bases; nucleotides not matched to a gene: 18. Germline V gives CDR1 SGHDN, CDR2 FVKESK. This CDR3 is CASSPFTPFGQGRTEAFF. The CDR3 DNA reads as TGTGCCAGCAGCCCCTTCACTCCCTTTGGACAGGGTAGGACTGAAGCTTTCTTT. The full variable domain, its missing parts supplied by reference TRBV14 and TRBJ1-1, is EAGVTQFPSHSVIEKGQTVTLRCDPISGHDNLYWYRRVMGKEIKFLLHFVKESKQDESGMPNNRFLAERTGGTYSTLKVQPAELEDSGVYFCASSPFTPFGQGRTEAFFGQGTRLTVV.

This sequence joins TRBV7-9 and TRBJ2-7; no firm D call. The germline V and J ends were trimmed by 5 bases and 4 bases, with 18 bases remaining between them. Germline-derived CDR1 and CDR2 are SEHNR and FQNEAQ (reference sequence). The CDR3 totals 15 residues. The CDR3 loop reads CASSPRSEAEYEQYF. CDR3 coding DNA: TGTGCCAGCAGCCCAAGATCAGAGGCAGAGTACGAGCAGTACTTC. Full variable domain (rest looked up from reference TRBV7-9 and TRBJ2-7): DTGVSQNPRHKITKRGQNVTFRCDPISEHNRLYWYRQTLGQGPEFLTYFQNEAQLEKSRLLSDRFSAERPKGSFSTLEIQRTEQGDSAMYLCASSPRSEAEYEQYFGPGTRLTVT.

V and J are TRBV4-1 and TRBJ1-5, with TRBD1 matching 7 bases. The V gene end was trimmed by 4 bases and the J gene end by 4 bases; junction bases not matched to a gene: 7. Germline-derived CDR1 and CDR2 are MGHRA and YSYEKL. The CDR3 consists of 15 residues. Here the CDR3 DNA reads TGCGCCAGCAGCCGCCGACAGGGAGAGAATCAGCCCCAGCATTTT. Translated, it gives CASSRRQGENQPQHF.

The chain links TRBV30 to TRBJ1-1; D is possibly TRBD1 (6 bases). The CDR3 is 17 residues long. Germline-derived CDR1 and CDR2 are GTSNPN and SVGIG (reference sequence). V lost 0 bases and J 0 bases, leaving 17 bases between the germline ends. DNA for the CDR3: TGTGCCTGGAGTGTACGGGACAAGGAGTTGATGAACACTGAAGCTTTCTTT. Translating it yields CAWSVRDKELMNTEAFF.

The gene calls are TRBV11-2 and TRBJ2-2, with D unresolved. CDR3 length: 14 residues. The germline V gene encodes CDR1 SGHAT and CDR2 FQNNGV. Trimming shortened V by 6 bases and J by 4 bases, and 12 bases separated the two germline ends. The CDR3 bases are TGTGCCAGCAGACGAACCGGGTTCACCGGGGAGCTGTTTTTT. Its protein is CASRRTGFTGELFF.

The rearrangement joins TRBV28 to TRBJ2-6; 12 bases agree with TRBD2. J was trimmed by 0 bases and V by 3 bases; bases with no gene match: 3. Germline lookup yields CDR1 MDHEN and CDR2 SYDVKM. The CDR3 is 18 residues long. CDR3 sequence reads: CASSLTSGRTSGANVLTF. The CDR3 DNA reads as TGTGCCAGCAGTTTGACTAGCGGGAGAACCTCTGGGGCCAACGTCCTGACTTTC. The full variable domain, its missing parts supplied by reference TRBV28 and TRBJ2-6, is DVKVTQSSRYLVKRTGEKVFLECVQDMDHENMFWYRQDPGLGLRLIYFSYDVKMKEKGDIPEGYSVSREKKERFSLILESASTNQTSMYLCASSLTSGRTSGANVLTFGAGSRLTVL.

The CDR3 reads CASSFAAGASYEQYF. The CDR3 region has the DNA TGTGCCAGCAGCTTCGCAGCGGGAGCCTCCTACGAGCAGTACTTC. The chain links TRBV7-2 to TRBJ2-5; 8 bases fit TRBD2. The J call may not be correct, given that the DNA end is closer to TRBJ2-7. Per the germline V gene, CDR1 is SGHTA and CDR2 is FQGNSA. This CDR3 has 15 residues.